This TCR beta chain was retrieved from a study of blood T cell repertoires in COVID-19. Study-level background: T cells, B-cell-depleted T cells, or PBMCs supplied cDNA or gDNA.

Study members were between about 18 and 95 years old and lived in around 24 US regions. Cohort placement rested on clinical history that participants reported themselves. The CDR3 is 17 amino acids. Germline loops: CDR1 LGHDT, CDR2 YNNKEL (reference sequence). The V and J ends lost 0 bases and 2 bases respectively, with 16 bases between them. Authors' analysis steps: The authors estimated nucleated cell counts from reference gene primer amplification. Using immunoSEQ multiplex PCR, the repertoire was profiled, and TCRdb retains in-frame clones only, with some absent. The DNA was the basis for D and trimming; V, J and clone size are from that table. The profile covers 180,000 or so clones, with almost 85% appearing a single time and 11% taken by the ten largest.

Sample: PBMCs or T cells enriched from blood (not recorded which). The V and J genes are TRBV3-1 (or the pseudogene TRBV3-2) and TRBJ1-2, with D possibly TRBD1 on 5 matching bases. This receptor was obtained from a man in his fifties who had recovered from COVID-19. In nucleotides, the CDR3 is TGTGCCAGCAGCCAAGATCAGGGTGTCAGGCAAAACTATGGCTACACCTTC. This sequence encodes CASSQDQGVRQNYGYTF.